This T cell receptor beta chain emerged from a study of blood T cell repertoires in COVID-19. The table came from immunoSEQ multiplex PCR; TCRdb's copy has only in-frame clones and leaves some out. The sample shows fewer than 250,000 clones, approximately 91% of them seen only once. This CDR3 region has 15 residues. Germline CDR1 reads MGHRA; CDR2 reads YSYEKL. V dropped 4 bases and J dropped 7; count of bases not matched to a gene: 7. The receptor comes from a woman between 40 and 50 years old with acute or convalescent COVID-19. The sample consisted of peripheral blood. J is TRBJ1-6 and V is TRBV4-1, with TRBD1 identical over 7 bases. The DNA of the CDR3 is TGCGCCAGCAGCCCCCAGGGGGGTCCCAATTCACCCCTCCACTTT. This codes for CASSPQGGPNSPLHF.